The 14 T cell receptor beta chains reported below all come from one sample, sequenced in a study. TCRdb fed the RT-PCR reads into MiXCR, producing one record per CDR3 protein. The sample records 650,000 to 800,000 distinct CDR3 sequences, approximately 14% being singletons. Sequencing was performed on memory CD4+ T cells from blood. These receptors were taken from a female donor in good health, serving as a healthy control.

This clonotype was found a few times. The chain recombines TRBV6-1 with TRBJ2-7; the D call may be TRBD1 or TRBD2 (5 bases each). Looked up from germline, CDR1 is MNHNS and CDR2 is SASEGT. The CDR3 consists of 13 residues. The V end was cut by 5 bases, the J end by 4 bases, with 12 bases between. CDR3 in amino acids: CASSSGRLYEQYF. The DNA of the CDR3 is TGTGCCAGCAGTTCGGGACGCCTTTACGAGCAGTACTTC.

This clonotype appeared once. The CDR3 DNA reads TGTGCCAGCAGGCTTGCGTGGAGCACTGAAGCTTTCTTT. Its translation: CASRLAWSTEAFF. The chain has TRBV27 and TRBJ1-1; no definite D call. The CDR3 totals 13 residues. V was pared by 6 bases and J by 4 bases, with 12 bases between. Germline V gives CDR1 MNHEY, CDR2 SMNVEV (reference sequence).

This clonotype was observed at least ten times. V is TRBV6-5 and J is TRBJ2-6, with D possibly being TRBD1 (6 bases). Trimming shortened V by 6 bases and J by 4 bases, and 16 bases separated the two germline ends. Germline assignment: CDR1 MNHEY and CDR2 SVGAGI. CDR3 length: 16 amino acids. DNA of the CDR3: TGTGCCAGCAGGGACAGCTCCACGTCCGGGGCCAACGTCCTGACTTTC. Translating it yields CASRDSSTSGANVLTF.

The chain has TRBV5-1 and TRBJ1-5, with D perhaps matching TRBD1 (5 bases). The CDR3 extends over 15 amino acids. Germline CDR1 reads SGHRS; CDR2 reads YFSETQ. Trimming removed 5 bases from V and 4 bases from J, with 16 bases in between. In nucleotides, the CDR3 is TGCGCCAGCAGTATTGACAGTTTCGGGAATCAGCCCCAGCATTTT. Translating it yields CASSIDSFGNQPQHF.

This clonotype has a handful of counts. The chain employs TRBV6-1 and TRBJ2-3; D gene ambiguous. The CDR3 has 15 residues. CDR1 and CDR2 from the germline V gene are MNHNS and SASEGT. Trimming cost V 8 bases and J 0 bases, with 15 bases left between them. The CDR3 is CASPRYSASTDTQYF. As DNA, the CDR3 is TGTGCCAGCCCTCGCTACTCTGCGAGCACAGATACGCAGTATTTT.

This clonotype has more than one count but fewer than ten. In DNA form, the CDR3 reads TGTGCCAGCAGTCCTCGACTAGCGGGAGCAAACGAGCAGTACTTC. Protein: CASSPRLAGANEQYF. The chain joins TRBV6-5 to TRBJ2-7, with 12 positions matching TRBD2. The junction had 7 bases not matched to a gene; V was cut back by 5 bases and J by 5 bases. This CDR3 is 15 amino acids long. The germline CDR1 and CDR2 sequences are MNHEY and SVGAGI.

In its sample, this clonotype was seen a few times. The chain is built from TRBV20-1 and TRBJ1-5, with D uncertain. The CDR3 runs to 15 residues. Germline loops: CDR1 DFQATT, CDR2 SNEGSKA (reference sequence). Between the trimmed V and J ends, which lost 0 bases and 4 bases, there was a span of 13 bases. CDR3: CSARETGPLNQPQHF. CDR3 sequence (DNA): TGCAGTGCTAGAGAAACGGGTCCCCTGAATCAGCCCCAGCATTTT.

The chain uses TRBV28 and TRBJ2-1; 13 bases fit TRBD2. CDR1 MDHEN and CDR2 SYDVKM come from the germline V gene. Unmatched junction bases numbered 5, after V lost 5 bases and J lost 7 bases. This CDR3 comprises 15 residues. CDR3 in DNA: TGTGCCAGCAGTCTAACGACTAGCGGGAGGAATGAGCAGTTCTTC. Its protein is CASSLTTSGRNEQFF.

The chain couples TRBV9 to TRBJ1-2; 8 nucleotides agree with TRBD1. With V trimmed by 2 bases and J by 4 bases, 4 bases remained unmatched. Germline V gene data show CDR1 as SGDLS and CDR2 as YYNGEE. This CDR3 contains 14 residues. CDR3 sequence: CASSVDRVGYGYTF. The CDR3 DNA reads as TGTGCCAGCAGCGTGGACAGGGTTGGCTATGGCTACACCTTC.

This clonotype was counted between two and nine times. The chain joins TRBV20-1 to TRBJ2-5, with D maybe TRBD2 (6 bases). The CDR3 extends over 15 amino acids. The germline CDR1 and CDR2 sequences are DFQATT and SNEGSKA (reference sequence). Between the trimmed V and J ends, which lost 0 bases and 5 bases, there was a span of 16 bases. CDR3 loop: CSARDTSSAGETQYF. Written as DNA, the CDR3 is TGCAGTGCTAGAGATACTAGCTCGGCGGGTGAGACCCAGTACTTC.

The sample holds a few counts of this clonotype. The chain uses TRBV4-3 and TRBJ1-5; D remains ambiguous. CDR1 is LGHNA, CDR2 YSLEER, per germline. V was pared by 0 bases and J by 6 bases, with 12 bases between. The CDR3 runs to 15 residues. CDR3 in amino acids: CASSQDRSQPQPQHF. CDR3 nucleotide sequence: TGCGCCAGCAGCCAAGATCGGTCGCAGCCTCAGCCCCAGCATTTT.

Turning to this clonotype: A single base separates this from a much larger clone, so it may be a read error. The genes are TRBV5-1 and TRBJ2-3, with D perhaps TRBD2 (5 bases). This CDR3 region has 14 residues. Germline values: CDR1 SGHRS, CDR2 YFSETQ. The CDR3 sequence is CASRFFSAGDTQYF. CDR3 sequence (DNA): TGCGCCAGCCGCTTTTTCTCGGCGGGAGATACGCAGTATTTT.

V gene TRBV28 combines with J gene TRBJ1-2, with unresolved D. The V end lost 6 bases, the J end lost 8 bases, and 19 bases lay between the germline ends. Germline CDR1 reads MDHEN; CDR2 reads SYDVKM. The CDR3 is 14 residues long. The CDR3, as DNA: TGTGCCAGCAGAAACCCTGTCCAGGTCGGAGGCTACACCTTC. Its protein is CASRNPVQVGGYTF.

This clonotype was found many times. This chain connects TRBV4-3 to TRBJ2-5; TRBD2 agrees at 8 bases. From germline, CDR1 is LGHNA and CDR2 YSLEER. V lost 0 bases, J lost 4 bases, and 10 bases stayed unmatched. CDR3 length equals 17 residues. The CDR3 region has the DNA TGCGCCAGCAGCCAAGAAGAAGGCTGGAGCGGGGGAGAGACCCAGTACTTC. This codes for CASSQEEGWSGGETQYF.